Listed below are T cell receptor beta chains from one sample, sequenced in a study of T cell responses to AZD1222 COVID-19 vaccine. Using immunoSEQ multiplex PCR, the repertoire was profiled, and TCRdb retains in-frame clones only, with some absent. The sample lists hundreds of thousands of clones, almost 95% seen once, with about 0.5% in the top ten. The starting material was peripheral blood, obtained 28 days after the second AZD1222 dose. The receptor source for this set is an adult who received the AZD1222 COVID-19 vaccine. Each CDR3 is given with its conserved first and last residue. A D gene is named only where the DNA matches it firmly.

TRBV6-6	TRBJ2-2	TRBD2	TGTGCCAGCACCGCGGGGGTCTCGAACACCGGGGAGCTGTTTTTT	CASTAGVSNTGELFF
TRBV4-1	TRBJ2-1	NA	TGCGCCAGCAGCCAACTAACGGGGGCCGTCAGCTCCTACAATGAGCAGTTCTTC	CASSQLTGAVSSYNEQFF
TRBV27	TRBJ1-5	TRBD1	TGTGCCAGCAGCCCGGGGAGGGGGCTGTCTCAGCCCCAGCATTTT	CASSPGRGLSQPQHF
TRBV3-1/TRBV3-2	TRBJ1-4	NA	TGTGCCAGCAGCCACCCAGGGAAGAATGAAAAACTGTTTTTT	CASSHPGKNEKLFF
TRBV28	TRBJ1-2	NA	TGTGCCAGCAAAGGTGGGTGGGGGGCGAACTATGGCTACACCTTC	CASKGGWGANYGYTF
TRBV28	TRBJ1-1	TRBD1	TGTGCCAGCAGGTATACGGGACAGGGGAACACTGAAGCTTTCTTT	CASRYTGQGNTEAFF
TRBV19	TRBJ1-5	NA	TGTGCCAGTAGTATTTGGGGTCGGAGCAATCAGCCCCAGCATTTT	CASSIWGRSNQPQHF
TRBV3-1/TRBV3-2	TRBJ2-1	NA	TGTGCCAGCAGCCAACAGAGGGGGGTGTACAATGAGCAGTTCTTC	CASSQQRGVYNEQFF
TRBV5-1	TRBJ1-3	NA	TGCGCCAGCAGAGACCTCGTGGGTGACACCATATATTTT	CASRDLVGDTIYF
TRBV7-6	TRBJ2-1	NA	TGTGCCAGCAGCGCAGGGAGGGAGCAGTTCTTC	CASSAGREQFF
TRBV6-5	TRBJ1-1	NA	TGTGCCAGCAGTCCCGAGCAAGGGCCGTCTGAAGCTTTCTTT	CASSPEQGPSEAFF
TRBV5-1	TRBJ1-2	NA	TGCGCCAGCAGCCTCTCGTTAGGTGCTAACTATGGCTACACCTTC	CASSLSLGANYGYTF
TRBV5-1	TRBJ1-2	TRBD1	TGCGCCAGCAGCACGGGACAGGGCTATGGCTACACCTTC	CASSTGQGYGYTF
TRBV11-2	TRBJ2-7	NA	TGTGCCAGCAGCCACCTGACTAGCTACGAGCAGTACTTC	CASSHLTSYEQYF
TRBV5-4	TRBJ1-1	NA	TGTGCCAGCAGCTCCCCGGGGGGGATTTACACTGAAGCTTTCTTT	CASSSPGGIYTEAFF